This paragraph reports one T cell receptor (beta chain). This clonotype was seen repeatedly, ten times or more. Its antigen is unknown. Base-call qualities are not available, and no considerably larger clone is one nucleotide away. Reading the label with the study, this specimen's time point is: persistent/refractory GD, antithyroid drugs over 5 years with positive TRAb. For both TCR sequencing and RNA sequencing, RNA was extracted from PBMCs using TRIzol. The diagnosis of Graves' disease was made according to American Thyroid Association guidelines. Patients for the study were recruited at an endocrinology department in Xi'an, China. Each patient gave approximately 8.8 milliliters of peripheral blood, collected in an EDTA anticoagulant tube. Ficoll Paque Plus density gradient separation was used to isolate PBMCs, and no further T cell sorting was done. An Agilent 2100 Bioanalyzer and agarose gel were used to check RNA quality, while a NanoDrop 2000 measured RNA concentration.

Libraries were constructed by multiplex PCR. Sequencing instrument: Illumina HiSeq 4000. TCR beta libraries were built with iRepertoire HTBI primers and Arm-PCR amplification of CDR3 regions. Gel purification was performed on PCR products prior to sequencing. The authors' analysis ran thus. A total of 62 TRBV and 14 TRBJ segments were identified across samples and were used for gene usage analysis of CDR3 amino acid clonotypes. COPE and FqMerger were used to merge the filtered high-quality paired reads into contigs. BLAST was used to align contigs to the IMGT TRBV, TRBD and TRBJ reference genes, and CDR3 was defined following IMGT. Any clonotype with a frequency above 0.1% was classified as a highly expanded clone. Shannon entropy served as the measure of repertoire diversity, while the Gini coefficient captured V-J evenness. Public clonotypes were defined as clonotypes shared by more than one individual. TCRdb ran its own pipeline on the public reads, namely fastp trimming at Q25 and MiXCR clone calling, and kept in-frame beta chains. Records with the same CDR3 protein are collapsed into one entry carrying the most frequent genes and DNA. None of the V and J calls come from the authors' own analysis; TCRdb made them. The sample contains hundreds of thousands of distinct CDR3 sequences, roughly 23% of them found a single time. The ten largest make up roughly 14% of the sample.

The sample comes from a study of regulatory T cells in long-lasting Graves disease (dated by TCRdb to the early 2020s). About the investigation overall: Persistent Graves' disease was defined as persistently positive TSH receptor autoantibodies together with antithyroid drug treatment for over 5 years. This study used TCR sequencing and RNA sequencing of peripheral blood to compare persistent Graves' disease patients against newly diagnosed Graves' disease patients. The study was conducted in China and was registered as a clinical trial. A total of some 35 samples underwent TCR sequencing, from roughly 13 patients with persistent Graves' disease and some 20 patients with newly diagnosed Graves' disease. Persistent Graves' disease patients in the clinical cohort had taken antithyroid drugs for roughly ten years on average.

V loses 6 bases, J loses 1 base, and the germline ends lie 12 bases apart. Counted from cysteine to phenylalanine, this CDR3 has 14 amino acids. Left in the record is the CDR3 DNA by itself, 42 bases read in frame from the first base. CDR1 MDHEN and CDR2 SYDVKM are derived from the germline V gene. What the study reported, not specific to this receptor: More public clonotypes were shared among persistent patients (roughly 2,700) than among newly diagnosed patients (966). Sequencing and analysis were restricted to the TCR beta chain. Only peripheral blood was studied, because thyroid tissue, the primary lesion, was inaccessible. As a limitation, the authors acknowledged that the small sample size may reduce accuracy. Preferential use of TRBV28, TRBJ1-2 and TRBJ2-5 was observed in persistent disease, whereas TRBV20-1 and TRBJ2-1 were favored in newly diagnosed disease. Persistent Graves' disease patients showed lower TCR Shannon entropy and fewer highly expanded clones than newly diagnosed patients, suggesting clonal expansion.

The receptor was derived from a female donor with Graves disease. The starting material was peripheral blood mononuclear cells (PBMCs), obtained when the disease was refractory, from a patient treated with antithyroid drugs. The chain couples TRBV28 to TRBJ1-1; a weak D assignment points to TRBD1 (6 bases agree). The DNA sequence is as follows: TGTGCCAGCAGGTTGACGGGGGCGAACACTGAAGCTTTCTTT. It encodes CASRLTGANTEAFF.